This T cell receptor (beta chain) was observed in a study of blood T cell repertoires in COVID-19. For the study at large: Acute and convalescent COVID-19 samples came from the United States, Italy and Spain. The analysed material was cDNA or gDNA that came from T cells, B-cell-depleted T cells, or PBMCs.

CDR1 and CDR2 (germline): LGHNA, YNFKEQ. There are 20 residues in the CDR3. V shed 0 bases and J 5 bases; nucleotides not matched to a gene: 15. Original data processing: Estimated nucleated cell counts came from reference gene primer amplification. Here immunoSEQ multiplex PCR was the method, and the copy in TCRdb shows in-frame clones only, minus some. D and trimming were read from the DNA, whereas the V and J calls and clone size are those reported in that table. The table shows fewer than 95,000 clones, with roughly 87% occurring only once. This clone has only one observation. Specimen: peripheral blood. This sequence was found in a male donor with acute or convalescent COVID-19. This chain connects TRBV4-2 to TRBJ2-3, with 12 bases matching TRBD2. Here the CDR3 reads CASSQDYAGRLAGEQDTQYF. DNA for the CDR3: TGTGCCAGCAGCCAAGATTACGCCGGGAGACTAGCGGGGGAGCAAGATACGCAGTATTTT.